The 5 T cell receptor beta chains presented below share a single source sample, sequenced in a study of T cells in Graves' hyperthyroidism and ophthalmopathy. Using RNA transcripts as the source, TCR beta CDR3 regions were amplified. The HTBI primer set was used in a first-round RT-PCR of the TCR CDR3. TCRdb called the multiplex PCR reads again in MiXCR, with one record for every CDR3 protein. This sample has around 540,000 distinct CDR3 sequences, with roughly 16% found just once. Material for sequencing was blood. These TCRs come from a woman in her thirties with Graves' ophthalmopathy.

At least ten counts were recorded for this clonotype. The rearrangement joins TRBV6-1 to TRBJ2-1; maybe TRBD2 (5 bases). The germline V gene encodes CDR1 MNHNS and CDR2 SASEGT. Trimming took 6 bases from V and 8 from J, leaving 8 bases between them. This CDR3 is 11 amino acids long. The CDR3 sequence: CASRLLDEQFF. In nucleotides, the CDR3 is TGTGCCAGCAGGCTACTAGATGAGCAGTTCTTC.

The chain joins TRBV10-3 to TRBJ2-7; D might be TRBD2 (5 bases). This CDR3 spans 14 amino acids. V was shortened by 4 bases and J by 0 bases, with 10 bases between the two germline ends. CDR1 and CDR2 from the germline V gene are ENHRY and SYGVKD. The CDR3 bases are TGTGCCATCAGTGGGGTAGGGAGCTCCTACGAGCAGTACTTC. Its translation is CAISGVGSSYEQYF.

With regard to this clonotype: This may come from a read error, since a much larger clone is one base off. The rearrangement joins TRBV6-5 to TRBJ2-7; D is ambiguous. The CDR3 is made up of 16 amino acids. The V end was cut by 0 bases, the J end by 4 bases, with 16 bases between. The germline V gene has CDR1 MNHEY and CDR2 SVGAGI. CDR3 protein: CASSYSRTGRPYEQYF. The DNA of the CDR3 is TGTGCCAGCAGTTACTCCAGGACCGGACGGCCTTACGAGCAGTACTTC.

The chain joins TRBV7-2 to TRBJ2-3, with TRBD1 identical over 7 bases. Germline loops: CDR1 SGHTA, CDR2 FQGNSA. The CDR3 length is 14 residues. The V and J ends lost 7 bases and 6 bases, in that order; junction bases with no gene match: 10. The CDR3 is CASKRGRSTDTQYF. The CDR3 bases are TGTGCCAGCAAAAGGGGGCGCAGTACCGATACGCAGTATTTT.

The CDR3 coding sequence is TGCAGTGCTAGTTTTGCAGGTACGCAGTATTTT. It specifies CSASFAGTQYF. J is TRBJ2-3 and V is TRBV20-1; D gene ambiguous. The ends were cut back, 3 bases at V and 8 bases at J, with 9 bases in the middle. CDR1 and CDR2 (germline): DFQATT, SNEGSKA (reference sequence). This CDR3 contains 11 residues.